Listed below are T cell receptor beta chains from one sample, sequenced in a study of T cells in Graves' hyperthyroidism and ophthalmopathy. TCRdb re-derived calls from the multiplex PCR reads in MiXCR, one entry per CDR3 protein. The sample holds some 760,000 distinct CDR3 sequences; 12% to 15% are singletons and the top ten take about 9.4%. Sequenced input: blood. Receptors originate from a young woman with Graves' hyperthyroidism. The CDR3 runs from the conserved cysteine through the conserved F or W. The D gene is left open where the match is weak. Expanded clones get a size class; other rows say once, few or many, or leave the size out.

TGTGCCTGGAGTGTACTTGGCGAAAAACTGTTTTTT | CAWSVLGEKLFF | - | TRBJ1-4 | 12 | few | TRBV30
TGTGCCATCACCACGAGTTACAGGGCGAACACCGGGGAGCTGTTTTTT | CAITTSYRANTGELFF | - | TRBJ2-2 | 16 | - | TRBV10-3
TGCGCCAGCAGCACCTACGACGGGGCCCAAGAGACCCAGTACTTC | CASSTYDGAQETQYF | - | TRBJ2-5 | 15 | - | TRBV4-1
TGTGCCAGCAGCCAAGGGTGGACAGGGCAAAACTACGAGCAGTACTTC | CASSQGWTGQNYEQYF | TRBD1 | TRBJ2-7 | 16 | - | TRBV3-1
TGTGCCATCAGTGGTTTGGGGGCCTACGAGCAGTACTTC | CAISGLGAYEQYF | - | TRBJ2-7 | 13 | few | TRBV10-3
TGTGCCGGAAGGGACAGGGACAACACCATATATTTT | CAGRDRDNTIYF | TRBD1 | TRBJ1-3 | 12 | - | TRBV28
TGTGCCAGCAGTTTAGTTCAGGGGGGCTCCTACAATGAGCAGTTCTTC | CASSLVQGGSYNEQFF | - | TRBJ2-1 | 16 | - | TRBV12-3/TRBV12-4
TGTGCCAGCAGCTTAGGGGGACAGGGTGCAACTAATGAAAAACTGTTTTTT | CASSLGGQGATNEKLFF | TRBD1 | TRBJ1-4 | 17 | many | TRBV11-2
TGTGCCAGCAGCCACCGACTAGCGACCTACGAGCAGTACTTC | CASSHRLATYEQYF | TRBD2 | TRBJ2-7 | 14 | - | TRBV7-9
TGCGCCAGCAGCTTCCTCTCGGCTTTAAGGACACCAGAAGAGACCCAGTACTTC | CASSFLSALRTPEETQYF | - | TRBJ2-5 | 18 | - | TRBV5-1
TGTGCCATCAGTCCCGCCTCCTACGAGCAGTACTTC | CAISPASYEQYF | - | TRBJ2-7 | 12 | few | TRBV10-3
TGTGCCAGCAGCTTACAGGGGCACCATAATTCACCCCTCCACTTT | CASSLQGHHNSPLHF | - | TRBJ1-6 | 15 | - | TRBV7-2
TGCAGTGCTAGAGCCGGGTCTCCGGACAGGGACGAAGCCGGGGAGCTGTTTTTT | CSARAGSPDRDEAGELFF | TRBD1 | TRBJ2-2 | 18 | many | TRBV20-1
TGTGCCAGCAGCCCTTCACCGGCCGGGGGGCAGGCGGCTTTCTTT | CASSPSPAGGQAAFF | - | TRBJ1-1 | 15 | - | TRBV7-8
TGTGCCAGCAGCAACAGCCTCGGGACGGCCTCTGGAAACACCATATATTTT | CASSNSLGTASGNTIYF | - | TRBJ1-3 | 17 | many | TRBV6-2/TRBV6-3
TGTGCCTGGAGTGTAGGCAGAGAAGCTTTCTTT | CAWSVGREAFF | - | TRBJ1-1 | 11 | many | TRBV30
TGTGCCAGCAGCCCTATGTTAGTGGGGAAGGAGACCCAGTACTTC | CASSPMLVGKETQYF | - | TRBJ2-5 | 15 | few | TRBV6-1
TGTGCCTGGAGTTCATGGGGACTAGCGTCGGAGACCCAGTACTTC | CAWSSWGLASETQYF | TRBD2 | TRBJ2-5 | 15 | few | TRBV30
TGTGCCAGCACCAAGTTAGGGGGAGGCCAAGAGGCCCAGTACTTC | CASTKLGGGQEAQYF | - | TRBJ2-5 | 15 | - | TRBV28
TGTGCCAGCAGTACCGGAACAGGGTTAAGGCAGCCCCAGCATTTT | CASSTGTGLRQPQHF | - | TRBJ1-5 | 15 | - | TRBV12-3/TRBV12-4
TGTGCCAGCAGTTTCGCAGGCCACAATGAGCAGTTCTTC | CASSFAGHNEQFF | - | TRBJ2-1 | 13 | many | TRBV12-3/TRBV12-4
TGTGCCAGTAGGACCGGAACTAGCGGGAGGGACGAGCAGTACTTC | CASRTGTSGRDEQYF | TRBD2 | TRBJ2-7 | 15 | many | TRBV19
TGTGCCAGCAGTGAATATGCGTTAGGGACAGGGAGAAAATATGAAAAACTGTTTTTT | CASSEYALGTGRKYEKLFF | TRBD1 | TRBJ1-4 | 19 | - | TRBV25-1
TGTGCCACCCCCCCGGAGAACACTGAAGCTTTCTTT | CATPPENTEAFF | - | TRBJ1-1 | 12 | many | TRBV12-3/TRBV12-4
TGTGCCATCAGTGAGGGGCTAGCGGGGTACACAGATACGCAGTATTTT | CAISEGLAGYTDTQYF | TRBD2 | TRBJ2-3 | 16 | few | TRBV10-3
TGTGCCAGCAGTTTATCGGACAGGGGTGCTGGGGCCAACGTCCTGACTTTC | CASSLSDRGAGANVLTF | TRBD1 | TRBJ2-6 | 17 | few | TRBV27
TGTGCCAGTAGTATAGGCAGGTCGTACAATGAGCAGTTCTTC | CASSIGRSYNEQFF | - | TRBJ2-1 | 14 | few | TRBV19
TGTGCCAGCAGCCGTAGTGGGGGAATAAACACCAAAAACATTCAGTACTTC | CASSRSGGINTKNIQYF | - | TRBJ2-4 | 17 | few | TRBV5-4
TGTGCCAGCAGTCCGGCCCTTCCGGATTCACCCCTCCACTTT | CASSPALPDSPLHF | - | TRBJ1-6 | 14 | - | TRBV11-2
TGTGCCAGTAGTCCATCTGGCGGGAGCTCTTCCGAGCAGTACTTC | CASSPSGGSSSEQYF | TRBD2 | TRBJ2-7 | 15 | few | TRBV6-1
TGTGCCAGCATTGGGGGGGCTAGCACAGATACGCAGTATTTT | CASIGGASTDTQYF | - | TRBJ2-3 | 14 | many | TRBV28
TGCGCCAGCAGCTCGGACAACCAAGAGACCCAGTACTTC | CASSSDNQETQYF | - | TRBJ2-5 | 13 | few | TRBV5-1
TGTGCCAGCTCACCATCAGGGAGGGGCACTGAAGCTTTCTTT | CASSPSGRGTEAFF | - | TRBJ1-1 | 14 | many | TRBV18
TGTGCCAGCAGCTTAGATGGGACTAGCGGGATGGGTGAGCAGTTCTTC | CASSLDGTSGMGEQFF | TRBD2 | TRBJ2-1 | 16 | - | TRBV7-8
TGTGCCAGTAGTATTTCTTGGTCGCTACAGGGAGCCACAGATACGCAGTATTTT | CASSISWSLQGATDTQYF | - | TRBJ2-3 | 18 | - | TRBV19
TGTGCCAGCAGCTTTCAGGGTGGACCGGCCGAGCAGTACTTC | CASSFQGGPAEQYF | - | TRBJ2-7 | 14 | many | TRBV7-9
TGTGCCAGCTCACCACAGACAGGGGCTCAGCCCCAGCATTTT | CASSPQTGAQPQHF | TRBD1 | TRBJ1-5 | 14 | many | TRBV18
TGCGCCAGCAGCCAAGAGGGGGGAGGGCCGATAGATACGCAGTATTTT | CASSQEGGGPIDTQYF | TRBD2 | TRBJ2-3 | 16 | few | TRBV4-3
TGTGCCAGCACCCTGTCCGGGAACAGAGCCTACGAGCAGTACTTC | CASTLSGNRAYEQYF | - | TRBJ2-7 | 15 | many | TRBV12-3/TRBV12-4
TGTGCCAGTAGTATAGTGCAGGGCGGGACCTACGAGCAGTACTTC | CASSIVQGGTYEQYF | - | TRBJ2-7 | 15 | - | TRBV19
TGTGCCAGCAGCTTGGCCAAACTAGCGGGAGGTGGCGACGAGCAGTACTTC | CASSLAKLAGGGDEQYF | TRBD2 | TRBJ2-7 | 17 | few | TRBV5-8
TGTGCCAGCAGTTTGGAGGAGGACGAAGCTTTCTTT | CASSLEEDEAFF | - | TRBJ1-1 | 12 | many | TRBV12-3/TRBV12-4
TGTGCCAGCAGCGTAGCGGGGACAGGGGGCCCCCACCAGCATTTT | CASSVAGTGGPHQHF | TRBD1 | TRBJ1-5 | 15 | few | TRBV9
TGTGCTAGTGGTTCCCAACTGATACAGGGGGCGATGAACACCGGGGAGCTGTTTTTT | CASGSQLIQGAMNTGELFF | TRBD1 | TRBJ2-2 | 19 | - | TRBV12-5
TGTGCCAGCAGTGAAGGCATAGGTCTGAATGAGCAGTTCTTC | CASSEGIGLNEQFF | - | TRBJ2-1 | 14 | many | TRBV2
TGTGCCAGCTCACCAATGAGAACGCCGGGGAGTGAAAAACTGTTTTTT | CASSPMRTPGSEKLFF | - | TRBJ1-4 | 16 | few | TRBV18
TGTGCCAGCAGCTTAGCACTAGCGGGAGGTGCCTACAATGAGCAGTTCTTC | CASSLALAGGAYNEQFF | TRBD2 | TRBJ2-1 | 17 | few | TRBV7-9
TGTGCCACCAGTGATCGGACTAGCGGGGATGAGCAGTTCTTC | CATSDRTSGDEQFF | TRBD2 | TRBJ2-1 | 14 | - | TRBV24-1
TGTGCCAGCAGCCAAGATTGGGGGGGCGAGCAGTACTTC | CASSQDWGGEQYF | TRBD2 | TRBJ2-7 | 13 | many | TRBV3-1
TGTGCCACGGGGGAGAGCATCCGTGACAGTGAGCAGTTCTTC | CATGESIRDSEQFF | - | TRBJ2-1 | 14 | - | TRBV24-1
TGTGCCACCAGTGATCCCAAGGACCGTTCTTCCTACAATGAGCAGTTCTTC | CATSDPKDRSSYNEQFF | - | TRBJ2-1 | 17 | - | TRBV24-1
TGTGCCAGCAGCTTAGCTGGACAGGGGGCGAGAGATACGCAGTATTTT | CASSLAGQGARDTQYF | TRBD1 | TRBJ2-3 | 16 | few | TRBV11-3
TGTGCCAGCAGGATAACGGGACGCTCGACCACCGGGGAGCTGTTTTTT | CASRITGRSTTGELFF | - | TRBJ2-2 | 16 | - | TRBV12-3/TRBV12-4
TGCAGTGCTAGAGATTTGTCCACCCAAGAGACCCAGTACTTC | CSARDLSTQETQYF | - | TRBJ2-5 | 14 | many | TRBV20-1
TGTGCCAGCAGTTTAGGACTAGCGGGGCACCAAGAGACCCAGTACTTC | CASSLGLAGHQETQYF | TRBD2 | TRBJ2-5 | 16 | many | TRBV27
TGTGCCAGCAGTTTAAGGGCCATGAGACAGGGGACTAGCAATCAGCCCCAGCATTTT | CASSLRAMRQGTSNQPQHF | TRBD1 | TRBJ1-5 | 19 | many | TRBV12-3/TRBV12-4
TGTGCCAGCAGCCCTAGCGGGAGGATAGATACGCAGTATTTT | CASSPSGRIDTQYF | TRBD2 | TRBJ2-3 | 14 | - | TRBV28
TGCAGTGCTCCGCCAGGGACTAGCGCCCAACAAGAGACCCAGTACTTC | CSAPPGTSAQQETQYF | TRBD2 | TRBJ2-5 | 16 | many | TRBV20-1